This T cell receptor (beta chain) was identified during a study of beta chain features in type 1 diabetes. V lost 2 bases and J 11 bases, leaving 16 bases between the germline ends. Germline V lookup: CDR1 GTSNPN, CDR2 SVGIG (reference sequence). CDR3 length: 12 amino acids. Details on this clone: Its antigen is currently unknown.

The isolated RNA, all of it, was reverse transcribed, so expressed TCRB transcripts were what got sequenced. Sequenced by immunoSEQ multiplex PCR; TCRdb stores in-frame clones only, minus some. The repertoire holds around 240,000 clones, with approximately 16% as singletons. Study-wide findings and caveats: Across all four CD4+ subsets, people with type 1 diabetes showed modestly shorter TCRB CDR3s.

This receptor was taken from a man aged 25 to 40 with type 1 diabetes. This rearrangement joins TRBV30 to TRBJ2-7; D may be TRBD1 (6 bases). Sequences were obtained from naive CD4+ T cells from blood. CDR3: CAWSHTGSLEYF. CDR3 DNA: TGTGCCTGGAGTCACACAGGGAGTCTTGAGTACTTC.